The 5 T cell receptor beta chains below all came from one sample that was sequenced in a study of T cell responses to AZD1222 COVID-19 vaccine. Clones were sequenced by immunoSEQ multiplex PCR, and TCRdb holds only the in-frame ones, with some missing. The data show about 97,000 clones, over 75% seen once. The specimen comprised peripheral blood, sampled on day 0 of AZD1222 vaccination. These TCRs come from an adult in good health.

This clone appeared once. Sequence at one end of the junction differs from germline and may be a read error. This sequence joins TRBV11-3 and TRBJ2-1; maybe TRBD2 (5 bases). The CDR3 length is 15 residues. Germline CDR1 and CDR2: SGHNT and YENEEA. For the CDR3, the DNA is TGTGCCAGCAGCATAGACCCGGGGAGAAAGGTTGAGCAGTTCTTC. The encoded protein is CASSIDPGRKVEQFF.

The V gene is TRBV2, the J gene TRBJ1-5, with TRBD1 matching over 8 bases. The germline V gene has CDR1 SNHLY and CDR2 FYNNEI. The CDR3 sequence is 14 residues long. The J segment lost 2 bases and the V segment lost 6 bases, leaving 3 bases of the junction unmatched. The CDR3, as DNA: TGTGCCAGCAGCGTACAGGGGGGCAATCAGCCCCAGCATTTT. As protein: CASSVQGGNQPQHF.

The genes are TRBV13 and TRBJ2-2; 7 nucleotides agree with TRBD1. Germline CDR1 is PRHDT and CDR2 is FYEKMQ (reference sequence). The CDR3 extends over 15 amino acids. The V segment lost 6 bases and the J segment 2 bases; nucleotides outside the gene matches: 6. The CDR3 sequence is CASRNRDSNTGELFF. CDR3 coding DNA: TGTGCCAGCAGAAACCGGGACAGCAACACCGGGGAGCTGTTTTTT.

The rearrangement uses TRBV3-1 (or the pseudogene TRBV3-2) and TRBJ2-6; a weak D match, TRBD1 (6 bases). The germline V and J ends were trimmed by 2 bases and 0 bases, with 14 bases remaining between them. The V gene's germline CDR1 is LGHDT and CDR2 YNNKEL (reference sequence). The CDR3 consists of 18 residues. The CDR3 here is CASSQMWGLDSGANVLTF. CDR3 sequence (DNA): TGTGCCAGCAGCCAAATGTGGGGGCTTGACTCTGGGGCCAACGTCCTGACTTTC.

The V gene is TRBV14, the J gene TRBJ1-2, with D unresolved. The CDR3 spans 14 residues. Germline CDR1 SGHDN, CDR2 FVKESK. Trimming shortened V by 0 bases and J by 6 bases, and 11 bases separated the two germline ends. The chain's CDR3 is CASSQDYAGNGYTF. The CDR3 DNA reads TGTGCCAGCAGCCAAGATTACGCTGGGAATGGCTACACCTTC.